This T cell receptor beta chain was identified in a study of regulatory T cells in long-lasting Graves disease. The V end was cut by 3 bases, the J end by 8 bases, with 10 bases between. Germline V gives CDR1 KGHSH, CDR2 LQKENI. This CDR3 is built from 13 residues. Building the TCR beta libraries relied on iRepertoire HTBI primers, and CDR3 regions underwent Arm-PCR. TCRdb reanalysed the multiplex PCR reads using MiXCR and keeps one entry per CDR3 protein. The sample holds fewer than 650,000 distinct CDR3 sequences, around 15% seen once. Time point given: newly diagnosed GD, antithyroid drugs for less than 3 months. Construction of the TCR library relied on RNA isolated from PBMCs. This sample also belongs to another study, concerning T cells in Graves' hyperthyroidism and ophthalmopathy. That work states: Criteria for exclusion of patients were uncontrolled infection, other autoimmune disease, pregnancy or lactation.

Specimen: peripheral blood mononuclear cells (PBMCs), collected at new diagnosis, from a patient treated with antithyroid drugs. The V and J genes are TRBV18 and TRBJ1-4; D unresolved. This clonotype was sampled from a woman aged 25 to 39 with Graves disease. CDR3 loop: CASSPRLDEKLFF. In DNA form, the CDR3 reads TGTGCCAGCTCACCTCGCCTTGACGAAAAACTGTTTTTT.